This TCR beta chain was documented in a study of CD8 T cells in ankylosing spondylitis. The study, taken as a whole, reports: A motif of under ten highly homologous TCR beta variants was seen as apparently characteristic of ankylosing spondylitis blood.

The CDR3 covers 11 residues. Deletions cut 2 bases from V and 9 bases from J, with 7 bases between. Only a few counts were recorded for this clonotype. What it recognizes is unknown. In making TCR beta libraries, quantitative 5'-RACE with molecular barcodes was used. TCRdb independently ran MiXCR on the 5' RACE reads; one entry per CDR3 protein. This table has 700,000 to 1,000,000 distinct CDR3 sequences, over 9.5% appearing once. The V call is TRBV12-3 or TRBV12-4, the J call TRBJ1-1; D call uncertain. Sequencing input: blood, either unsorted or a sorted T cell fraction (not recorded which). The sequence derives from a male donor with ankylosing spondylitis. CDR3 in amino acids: CASSLSLKAFF. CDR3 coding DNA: TGTGCCAGCAGTTTAAGCTTGAAAGCTTTCTTT.